One sample yielded the 9 T cell receptor beta chains listed below, sequenced in a study of control samples from healthy donors and cancer patients (TCRdb year 2020). To prepare the library, the immunoSEQ multiplex PCR assay was applied. The immuneACCESS repertoire file appears here via TCRdb, limited to in-frame rearrangements. These files lack a portion of the clones; in checked studies, under half of the deficit traces to unresolved V genes, and the cause of the others is not known. The sample table shows about 110,000 clones, and just over 90% are seen once. About 4.7% of the sample is held by the ten biggest clonotypes. Sequences were obtained from blood. These receptors all come from a human donor in good health. The donor label of this sample is uncertain.

The chain has TRBV6-1 and TRBJ1-1, with D perhaps TRBD1 (5 bases). Trimming removed 3 bases at V and 5 bases at J, with 10 bases between. Germline CDR1 and CDR2: MNHNS and SASEGT. The CDR3 has 13 amino acids. The CDR3 nucleotides are TGTGCCAGCAGTGAGGGGGATGCTACTGAAGCTTTCTTT. Encoded protein: CASSEGDATEAFF.

The gene calls are TRBV27 and TRBJ2-7; TRBD1 matches 8 bases. Germline V lookup: CDR1 MNHEY, CDR2 SMNVEV (reference sequence). The CDR3 is made up of 15 amino acids. The V segment lost 0 bases and the J segment 4 bases; nucleotides outside the gene matches: 5. The CDR3 sequence: CASSLSRQGRYEQYF. The CDR3 coding sequence is TGTGCCAGCAGTTTATCGAGACAGGGGAGATACGAGCAGTACTTC.

The chain has TRBV30 and TRBJ1-2; 7 bases map to TRBD1. The CDR3 has 15 residues. Germline V lookup: CDR1 GTSNPN, CDR2 SVGIG (reference sequence). The trim removed 0 bases at V and 6 bases at J, leaving 10 bases unmatched. The chain's CDR3 is CAWSVGDSRPDGYTF. DNA for the CDR3: TGTGCCTGGAGTGTAGGGGACAGCAGGCCAGATGGCTACACCTTC.

The rearrangement links TRBV2 to TRBJ1-3, with D perhaps TRBD1 (5 bases). Germline V gives CDR1 SNHLY, CDR2 FYNNEI. CDR3 length: 15 amino acids. The ends were cut back, 7 bases at V and 0 bases at J, with 13 bases in the middle. The CDR3: CASTSWTSSGNTIYF. The DNA for the CDR3 is TGTGCCAGCACGTCATGGACAAGCTCTGGAAACACCATATATTTT.

Comment on this clone: Other DNA sequences in the same sample also yield this CDR3. This sequence joins TRBV6-6 and TRBJ2-2, with D unclear. The V end lost 2 bases, the J end lost 7 bases, and 17 bases lay between the germline ends. The CDR3 is made up of 16 amino acids. The germline CDR1 and CDR2 sequences are MNHNY and SVGAGI (reference sequence). For the CDR3, the DNA is TGTGCCAGCAGTTACACCGGCCCCAAGACTGGCGGGGAGCTGTTTTTT. Translating it yields CASSYTGPKTGGELFF.

The genes are TRBV27 and TRBJ1-5; a weak D match, TRBD1 (5 bases). V was shortened by 5 bases and J by 7 bases, with 12 bases between the two germline ends. CDR1 is MNHEY, CDR2 SMNVEV, per germline (reference sequence). The CDR3 is 13 amino acids. CDR3 nucleotides: TGTGCCAGCAGTGAAAGAAGGGGCCAGCCCCAGCATTTT. Its protein product is CASSERRGQPQHF.

The chain joins TRBV9 to TRBJ2-2; D is ambiguous. This CDR3 has 13 amino acids. Germline CDR1 reads SGDLS; CDR2 reads YYNGEE. V dropped 4 bases and J dropped 6 bases, with 10 bases sitting between them. CDR3 residues: CASSMSAAGELFF. CDR3 DNA sequence: TGTGCCAGCAGCATGAGCGCGGCCGGGGAGCTGTTTTTT.

J is TRBJ1-1 and V is TRBV2; the match to TRBD1 covers 11 bases. Germline loops: CDR1 SNHLY, CDR2 FYNNEI. V was pared by 8 bases and J by 1 base, with 6 bases of the junction left unmatched. This CDR3 spans 15 amino acids. The CDR3: CASYRTGGGNTEAFF. Written as DNA, the CDR3 is TGTGCCAGCTACCGGACAGGGGGCGGGAACACTGAAGCTTTCTTT.

J is TRBJ1-4 and V is TRBV6-5; a possible D gene is TRBD1 (5 bases). The germline gives CDR1 MNHEY, CDR2 SVGAGI. Trimming took off 6 bases at V and 11 bases at J, with 22 bases between the two ends. The CDR3 spans 15 residues. The DNA of the CDR3 is TGTGCCAGCAGCCTCCGGGCCATCACTCGGGGGAAACTGTTTTTT. This codes for CASSLRAITRGKLFF.